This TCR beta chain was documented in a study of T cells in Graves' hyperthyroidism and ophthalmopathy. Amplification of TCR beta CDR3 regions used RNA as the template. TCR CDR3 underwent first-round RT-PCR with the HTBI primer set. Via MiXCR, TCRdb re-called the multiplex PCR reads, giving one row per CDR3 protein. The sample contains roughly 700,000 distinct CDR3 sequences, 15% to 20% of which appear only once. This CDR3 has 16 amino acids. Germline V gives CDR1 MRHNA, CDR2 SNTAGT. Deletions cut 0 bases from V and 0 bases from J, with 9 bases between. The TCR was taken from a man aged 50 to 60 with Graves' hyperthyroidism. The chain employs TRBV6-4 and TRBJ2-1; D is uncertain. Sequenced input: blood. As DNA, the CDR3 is TGTGCCAGCAGTGACTCGAGTGCGAGCTCCTACAATGAGCAGTTCTTC. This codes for CASSDSSASSYNEQFF.